These 21 T cell receptor beta chains share one sample of origin, sequenced in a study of blood T cell repertoires in COVID-19. The method was immunoSEQ multiplex PCR; TCRdb's version includes in-frame clones alone and lacks a portion of them. The repertoire includes 250,000 to 350,000 clones, 70% to 85% of them detected once, and 0.85% to 0.9% sits in the top ten. Source material: peripheral blood. These receptors were obtained from a human donor with COVID-19, enrolled during active disease. The donor label of this sample is uncertain.

The chain carries TRBV19 and TRBJ1-5, with 8 bases matching TRBD1. The V and J ends lost 4 bases and 2 bases, in that order; junction bases with no gene match: 7. The CDR3 totals 16 residues. Germline CDR1 is LNHDA and CDR2 is SQIVND (reference sequence). The chain's CDR3 is CASSKQGGLGNQPQHF. CDR3 DNA sequence: TGTGCCAGTAGTAAACAGGGGGGATTGGGCAATCAGCCCCAGCATTTT.

The chain recombines TRBV5-5 with TRBJ2-1; 12 positions match TRBD2. Germline loops: CDR1 SGHKS, CDR2 YYEKEE (reference sequence). This CDR3 has 17 residues. V dropped 0 bases and J dropped 10; count of bases not matched to a gene: 11. The CDR3 region is CASSLGSLAGGPWEQFF. Written as DNA, the CDR3 is TGTGCCAGCAGCTTGGGCTCCCTAGCGGGAGGGCCCTGGGAGCAGTTCTTC. Complete variable domain (other parts from reference TRBV5-5 and TRBJ2-1): DAGVTQSPTHLIKTRGQQVTLRCSPISGHKSVSWYQQVLGQGPQFIFQYYEKEERGRGNFPDRFSARQFPNYSSELNVNALLLGDSALYLCASSLGSLAGGPWEQFFGPGTRLTVL.

The genes are TRBV19 and TRBJ1-5; the match to TRBD1 covers 8 bases. The CDR3 spans 16 residues. Germline V gene data show CDR1 as LNHDA and CDR2 as SQIVND (reference sequence). J lost 6 bases, V lost 6 bases, and 13 bases had no gene match. The CDR3 bases are TGTGCCAGTAGAGTGGCAGGGGGCGCATTCGGTCAGCCCCAGCATTTT. Protein: CASRVAGGAFGQPQHF.

This sequence joins TRBV2 and TRBJ2-2; 11 bases are shared with TRBD2. With V trimmed by 3 bases and J by 7 bases, 7 bases remained unmatched. CDR3 length equals 16 residues. Germline V gene sequence: CDR1 SNHLY, CDR2 FYNNEI. This chain's CDR3 is CASSDSLAGGGGELFF. The CDR3 DNA sequence: TGTGCCAGCAGTGACTCGCTAGCGGGGGGAGGCGGGGAGCTGTTTTTT. The complete variable domain, with remaining parts taken from reference TRBV2 and TRBJ2-2, reads EPEVTQTPSHQVTQMGQEVILRCVPISNHLYFYWYRQILGQKVEFLVSFYNNEISEKSEIFDDQFSVERPDGSNFTLKIRSTKLEDSAMYFCASSDSLAGGGGELFFGEGSRLTVL.

The J gene is TRBJ2-7, the V gene TRBV4-3, with 9 bases aligning to TRBD2. Trimming cost V 0 bases and J 3 bases; bases outside gene matches: 3. The germline V gene has CDR1 LGHNA and CDR2 YSLEER. This CDR3 region has 15 residues. The CDR3 bases are TGCGCCAGCAGCCAAGAGGGTAGCGGGAGCTACGAGCAGTACTTC. Translated, it gives CASSQEGSGSYEQYF.

This sequence joins TRBV14 and TRBJ1-2; no clear D gene. The CDR3 has 11 residues. V was cut by 4 bases and J by 14 bases, with 14 bases left in between. Germline V gives CDR1 SGHDN, CDR2 FVKESK. CDR3: CASSLDSKATF. The CDR3 DNA is TGTGCCAGCAGCCTCGACTCTAAAGCGACCTTC.

This chain connects TRBV4-1 to TRBJ1-1; 7 positions match TRBD1. The V segment lost 4 bases and the J segment 4 bases; nucleotides outside the gene matches: 6. Germline CDR1 and CDR2: MGHRA and YSYEKL. CDR3 length: 14 residues. CDR3 nucleotide sequence: TGCGCCAGCAGCCGCCAACAGGGGCCCACTGAAGCTTTCTTT. As protein: CASSRQQGPTEAFF.

The chain joins TRBV28 to TRBJ1-5; D possibly corresponds to TRBD1 (5 bases). The germline V and J ends were trimmed by 1 base and 0 bases, with 19 bases remaining between them. The germline CDR1 and CDR2 sequences are MDHEN and SYDVKM. The length of the CDR3 is 19 residues. CDR3 bases: TGTGCCAGCAGTTTATTTGTGGTAGGGGAACCATATAGCAATCAGCCCCAGCATTTT. This sequence encodes CASSLFVVGEPYSNQPQHF. Full variable domain (outside the CDR3, taken from reference TRBV28 and TRBJ1-5): DVKVTQSSRYLVKRTGEKVFLECVQDMDHENMFWYRQDPGLGLRLIYFSYDVKMKEKGDIPEGYSVSREKKERFSLILESASTNQTSMYLCASSLFVVGEPYSNQPQHFGDGTRLSIL.

This rearrangement joins TRBV9 to TRBJ2-3, with 12 bases fitting TRBD2. The germline CDR1 and CDR2 sequences are SGDLS and YYNGEE. This CDR3 spans 15 amino acids. V was clipped by 3 bases and J by 5 bases; unmatched bases: 4. CDR3 sequence: CASSASGLAGDTQYF. CDR3 nucleotides: TGTGCCAGCAGCGCCTCGGGACTAGCGGGAGATACGCAGTATTTT.

The V gene is TRBV3-1 (or the pseudogene TRBV3-2), the J gene TRBJ1-1; TRBD1 might be the D (5 bases). Per germline, CDR1 LGHDT and CDR2 YNNKEL (reference sequence). The CDR3 covers 14 residues. V was clipped by 3 bases and J by 5 bases, with 13 bases between them. The CDR3 bases are TGTGCCAGCAGCCACCTCTCGGGGGAGACTGAAGCTTTCTTT. Its translation: CASSHLSGETEAFF.

The V call is TRBV6-1, the J call TRBJ1-2; D is unclear. The germline V gene has CDR1 MNHNS and CDR2 SASEGT. The CDR3 spans 14 residues. V lost 0 bases to trimming and J lost 7 bases, with 12 bases between them. The CDR3 protein is CASSEAAQLGGYTF. The CDR3 nucleotides are TGTGCCAGCAGTGAAGCGGCACAGCTCGGTGGCTACACCTTC.

V gene TRBV2 combines with J gene TRBJ1-1, with unresolved D. There are 15 residues in the CDR3. Trimming removed 4 bases from V and 4 bases from J, with 16 bases in between. The germline V gene has CDR1 SNHLY and CDR2 FYNNEI. The CDR3 bases are TGTGCCAGCAGTGTAGGGCAGGCGGGGAGCACTGAAGCTTTCTTT. Translated, it gives CASSVGQAGSTEAFF.

The genes are TRBV21-1 and TRBJ2-3; the table assigns TRBD2, which was not confirmed against the DNA. TRBV21-1 is a documented pseudogene. The CDR3 runs to 19 residues. Written as DNA, the CDR3 is TGTGCCAGCACCACCCGGGGTGGTCCTAGCGGGACTAGCACAGATACGCAGTATTTT. It translates to CASTTRGGPSGTSTDTQYF.

The chain links TRBV3-1 (or the pseudogene TRBV3-2) to TRBJ2-1, with D tentatively TRBD1 (6 bases). The germline gives CDR1 LGHDT, CDR2 YNNKEL (reference sequence). CDR3 length equals 15 residues. V was trimmed by 2 bases and J by 6 bases, leaving 14 bases between them. The CDR3 nucleotides are TGTGCCAGCAGCCAAATACCAGGGGTAGGCAATGAGCAGTTCTTC. Translating it yields CASSQIPGVGNEQFF.

This clone was observed once. The chain is built from TRBV2 and TRBJ2-5, with 8 positions matching TRBD2. The CDR3 is 13 residues long. Germline-derived CDR1 and CDR2 are SNHLY and FYNNEI. J gave up 4 bases and V 11 bases, and 9 bases lay outside the gene matches. CDR3 coding DNA: TGTGCCGGAAAGGGACTAGAGGGAGAGACCCAGTACTTC. Protein: CAGKGLEGETQYF. Looking up the rest from reference TRBV2 and TRBJ2-5 gives the full variable domain: EPEVTQTPSHQVTQMGQEVILRCVPISNHLYFYWYRQILGQKVEFLVSFYNNEISEKSEIFDDQFSVERPDGSNFTLKIRSTKLEDSAMYFCAGKGLEGETQYFGPGTRLLVL.

The V and J genes are TRBV5-1 and TRBJ2-2; tentatively, D is TRBD1 (5 bases). The germline CDR1 and CDR2 sequences are SGHRS and YFSETQ. The CDR3 runs to 15 residues. Trimming shortened V by 2 bases and J by 1 base, and 9 bases separated the two germline ends. The CDR3 nucleotides read TGCGCCAGCAGCTTAGAGACAGTGAACACCGGGGAGCTGTTTTTT. It codes for CASSLETVNTGELFF.

The chain has TRBV20-1 and TRBJ2-4; perhaps TRBD2 as D (5 bases). The CDR3 covers 19 residues. Germline loops: CDR1 DFQATT, CDR2 SNEGSKA (reference sequence). Trimming cost V 3 bases and J 1 base, with 25 bases left between them. CDR3 coding DNA: TGCAGTGCTAGTCACGACCCCTTAAGTGGGAGAGTCGCCAAAAACATTCAGTACTTC. Its protein is CSASHDPLSGRVAKNIQYF.

The table lists this clone with a count of one. The chain employs TRBV19 and TRBJ1-2; 7 bases match TRBD1. With V trimmed by 10 bases and J by 5 bases, 16 bases remained unmatched. This CDR3 has 15 amino acids. The germline V gene has CDR1 LNHDA and CDR2 SQIVND (reference sequence). CDR3: CATSTTWDSYYGYTF. The CDR3 coding sequence is TGTGCCACTTCGACGACCTGGGACAGCTATTATGGCTACACCTTC.

This chain links TRBV5-4 with TRBJ1-1, with D possibly TRBD1 on 6 matching bases. Germline V gives CDR1 SGHNT, CDR2 YYREEE (reference sequence). The germline V and J ends were trimmed by 3 bases and 6 bases, with 12 bases remaining between them. This CDR3 comprises 13 residues. CDR3 sequence: CASSSQGIPEAFF. CDR3 bases: TGTGCCAGCAGCTCCCAGGGGATCCCTGAAGCTTTCTTT.

The gene calls are TRBV5-1 and TRBJ2-2; 8 nucleotides line up with TRBD1. V lost 0 bases and J lost 6; bases outside the gene matches: 4. Germline V CDR1 and CDR2: SGHRS, YFSETQ. This CDR3 contains 15 residues. CDR3 sequence: CASSLAQGAAGELFF. CDR3 nucleotides: TGCGCCAGCAGCTTGGCCCAGGGGGCGGCCGGGGAGCTGTTTTTT.

The gene calls are TRBV19 and TRBJ1-5; D remains ambiguous. Germline-derived CDR1 and CDR2 are LNHDA and SQIVND (reference sequence). V lost 3 bases and J 1 base, leaving 10 bases between the germline ends. This CDR3 has 15 residues. The CDR3 loop reads CASSIVSGSNQPQHF. The CDR3 DNA sequence: TGTGCCAGTAGTATTGTTTCGGGAAGCAATCAGCCCCAGCATTTT.